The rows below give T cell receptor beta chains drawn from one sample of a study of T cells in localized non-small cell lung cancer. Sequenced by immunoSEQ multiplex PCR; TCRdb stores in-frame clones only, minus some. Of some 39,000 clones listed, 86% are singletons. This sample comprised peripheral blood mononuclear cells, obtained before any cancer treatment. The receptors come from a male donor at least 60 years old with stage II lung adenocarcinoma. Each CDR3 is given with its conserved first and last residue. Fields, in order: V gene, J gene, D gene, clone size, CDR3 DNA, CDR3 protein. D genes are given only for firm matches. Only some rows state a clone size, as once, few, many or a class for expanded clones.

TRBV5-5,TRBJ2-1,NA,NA,TGTGCCAGCAGCTTGGACCCTACGGGTGAGCAGTTCTTC,CASSLDPTGEQFF
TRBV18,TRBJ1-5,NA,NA,TGTGCCAGCTCCTTGGACATAAGCGGGAATCAGCCCCAGCATTTT,CASSLDISGNQPQHF
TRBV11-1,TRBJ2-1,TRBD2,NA,TGTGCCAGCAGTTTAGCGGGAGGGCCCGGGGAACGGGATGAGCAGTTCTTC,CASSLAGGPGERDEQFF
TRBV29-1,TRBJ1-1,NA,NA,TGCAGCGTTCGGGACGGGAACACTGAAGCTTTCTTT,CSVRDGNTEAFF
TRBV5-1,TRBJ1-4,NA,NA,TGCGCCAGCAGCCTGGGACTGATTAATGAAAAACTGTTTTTT,CASSLGLINEKLFF
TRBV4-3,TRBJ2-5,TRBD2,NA,TGCGCCAGCAGCCACCGGACTAGCGGGAATTCGGAGCAAGAGACCCAGTACTTC,CASSHRTSGNSEQETQYF
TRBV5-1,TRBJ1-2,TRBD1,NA,TGCGCCAGCAGCGGAGGACAGGGGGATGGCTACACCTTC,CASSGGQGDGYTF
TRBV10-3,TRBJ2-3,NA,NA,TGTGCCATCAGTGATCCTACAGGGTTCACCGATACGCAGTATTTT,CAISDPTGFTDTQYF
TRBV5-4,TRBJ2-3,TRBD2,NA,TGTGCCGGGGGGGTAGAGGGCACAGATACGCAGTATTTT,CAGGVEGTDTQYF
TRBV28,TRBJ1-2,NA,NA,TGTGCCAGCAGAGGAGGGGGCTATGGCTACACCTTC,CASRGGGYGYTF
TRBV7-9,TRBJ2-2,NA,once,TGTGCCAGCAGCCCCCGGGCCGCCAGCACCGGGGAGCTGTTTTTT,CASSPRAASTGELFF
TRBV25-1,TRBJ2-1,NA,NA,TGTGCCAGCAGTGAAGGGGGTTTTTCCTACAATGAGCAGTTCTTC,CASSEGGFSYNEQFF
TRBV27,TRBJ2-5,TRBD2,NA,TGTGCCAGCAATCGAGCGGGAGAAGTATTGGAGACCCAGTACTTC,CASNRAGEVLETQYF
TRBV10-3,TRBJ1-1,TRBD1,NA,TGTGCCATCAGGGCAGGGGGGAACACTGAAGCTTTCTTT,CAIRAGGNTEAFF
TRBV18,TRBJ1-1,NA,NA,TGTGCCAGCTCCTGGGGGGGGGCGGCTGAAGCTTTCTTT,CASSWGGAAEAFF